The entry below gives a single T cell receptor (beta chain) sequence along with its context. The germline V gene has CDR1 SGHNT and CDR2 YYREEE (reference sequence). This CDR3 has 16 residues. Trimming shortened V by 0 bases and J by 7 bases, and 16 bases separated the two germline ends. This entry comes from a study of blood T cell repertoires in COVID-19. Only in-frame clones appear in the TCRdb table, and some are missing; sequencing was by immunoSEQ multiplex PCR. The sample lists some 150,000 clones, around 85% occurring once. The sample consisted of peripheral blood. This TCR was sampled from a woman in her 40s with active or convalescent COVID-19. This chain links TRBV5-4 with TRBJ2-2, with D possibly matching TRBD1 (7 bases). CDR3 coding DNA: TGTGCCAGCAGCTTGGCCCGTGGAGGGACAGTCGGGGAGCTGTTTTTT. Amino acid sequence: CASSLARGGTVGELFF.